This T cell receptor beta chain emerged from a study of blood T cell repertoires in COVID-19. About the research overall: The cDNA or gDNA used as material had been derived from T cells, B-cell-depleted T cells, or PBMCs.

The assay was immunoSEQ multiplex PCR, and TCRdb's table has in-frame clones only and misses some. The data show 270,000 or so clones, 65% to 90% seen once. The CDR3 loop spans 14 amino acids. V was shortened by 5 bases and J by 1 base, with 11 bases between the two germline ends. Germline V gene lookup returns CDR1 LNHDA and CDR2 SQIVND (reference sequence). The sequence came from a human donor in a cohort sampled during active COVID-19. The chain recombines TRBV19 with TRBJ2-5, with a weak D call TRBD2 (6 bases). The sample consisted of peripheral blood. CDR3 in amino acids: CASSEGLLQETQYF. The DNA of the CDR3 is TGTGCCAGTAGTGAGGGACTCCTCCAAGAGACCCAGTACTTC.